Listed below are T cell receptor beta chains from one sample, sequenced in a study of vaccination and CD4 T cells after COVID-19. No antigens are known for them. TCRdb analysed the PCR reads with MiXCR anew, one entry per CDR3 protein. The repertoire holds more than 12,000 distinct CDR3 sequences, roughly 36% seen once, with over 30% in the top ten. Sample: cultured CD4+ T cells from blood. The receptors derive from a human donor with COVID-19. The CDR3 runs from the conserved cysteine through the conserved F or W. A D gene is named only where the DNA matches it firmly. Expanded clones get a size class; other rows say once, few or many, or leave the size out.

d_call clone_size j_call v_call cdr3_nt cdr3_aa
- - TRBJ1-3 TRBV6-1 TGTGCCAGCAGTGGGGGGGAAGGGTACACCATATATTTT CASSGGEGYTIYF
- few TRBJ1-5 TRBV10-2 TGCGCCAAACAGGGTAATCAGCCCCAGCATTTT CAKQGNQPQHF
- medium-sized TRBJ1-2 TRBV27 TGTGCCAGCAGCTCAGGGGCCTATGGCTACACCTTC CASSSGAYGYTF
- - TRBJ1-4 TRBV10-3 TGTGCCCCAGGAGCCCAGGGTATTGAAAAACTGTTTTTT CAPGAQGIEKLFF
- few TRBJ2-3 TRBV7-2 TGTGCCAGCAGTCAAGGCGCAGGGCTAGGGGCAGATACGCAGTATTTT CASSQGAGLGADTQYF
TRBD1 - TRBJ1-4 TRBV27 TGTGCCAGCAGTTCCATTCACAGGGGAGTAGGTGAAAAACTGTTTTTT CASSSIHRGVGEKLFF
- - TRBJ1-5 TRBV6-1 TGTGCCACCAACAGGGCCAATCAGCCCCAGCATTTT CATNRANQPQHF
- few TRBJ2-7 TRBV29-1 TGCAGCGTTCAGCGACCCGCGAGCCCCCGCGAGCAGTACTTC CSVQRPASPREQYF
- - TRBJ1-6 TRBV7-9 TGTGCCAGCCGGGAGGGAAATTCACCCCTCCACTTT CASREGNSPLHF
TRBD1 - TRBJ1-5 TRBV12-3/TRBV12-4 TGTGCCAGCAGTTCCTCCGACAGGGGCGACAATCAGCCCCAGCATTTT CASSSSDRGDNQPQHF
- - TRBJ2-7 TRBV12-3/TRBV12-4 TGTGCCAGCACTTCACCCGGGACGGGCGTTTCCGAGCAGTACTTC CASTSPGTGVSEQYF
TRBD2 few TRBJ2-3 TRBV6-4 TGTGCCAGCAGTGACTCTCCGGGCCTAGCGGGAACAGATACGCAGTATTTT CASSDSPGLAGTDTQYF
TRBD1 few TRBJ1-1 TRBV27 TGTGCCAGCAGTTTCCCAGGACAGGGACAAGAAGCTTTCTTT CASSFPGQGQEAFF
- - TRBJ2-3 TRBV19 TGTGCCAGTAGCCGGGACGAAGCTACAGATACGCAGTATTTT CASSRDEATDTQYF
TRBD1 few TRBJ1-5 TRBV20-1 TGCAGTGCTAAACCGGGACAGCCGCGGCAGCCCCAGCATTTT CSAKPGQPRQPQHF
- few TRBJ1-6 TRBV3-1 TGTGCCAGCAGCCACCGGGACCGAGGTAATTCACCCCTCCACTTT CASSHRDRGNSPLHF
- - TRBJ2-7 TRBV25-1 TGTGCCAGCAGTGAATCTGGGGGCCACGAGCAGTACTTC CASSESGGHEQYF
- - TRBJ1-6 TRBV6-4 TGTGCCAGCAGTGACACTTTTGGCGGTAATTCACCCCTCCACTTT CASSDTFGGNSPLHF
- few TRBJ2-1 TRBV10-3 TGTGCCATCAGTGAGTCACAAGGTAACCACAATGAGCAGTTCTTC CAISESQGNHNEQFF
TRBD1 - TRBJ1-3 TRBV25-1 TGTGCCAGCAGTGTCAGGACAGGGGGCGGTGGAAACACCATATATTTT CASSVRTGGGGNTIYF
TRBD2 - TRBJ2-3 TRBV11-3 TGTGCCAGCAGCACTAGACTAGCGGGGGGAGATACGCAGTATTTT CASSTRLAGGDTQYF
TRBD1 - TRBJ2-1 TRBV11-2 TGTGCCAGCAGTCACATTAGGGGGCGGAGAACCTACAATGAGCAGTTCTTC CASSHIRGRRTYNEQFF
- medium-sized TRBJ1-1 TRBV20-1 TGCAGTGCGAGAAGTCTAGGGGCTGAAGCTTTCTTT CSARSLGAEAFF
- - TRBJ2-3 TRBV18 TGTGCCAGCTCACCGGCGGATACGCAGTATTTT CASSPADTQYF
TRBD1 few TRBJ2-2 TRBV7-8 TGTGCCAGCAGCTTAGGTTTAAGGGGGCGTGATACCGGGGAGCTGTTTTTT CASSLGLRGRDTGELFF
TRBD1 - TRBJ1-1 TRBV7-9 TGTGCCAGCAGCGGGGGACAGGGGACTCAAGCTTTCTTT CASSGGQGTQAFF
TRBD1 - TRBJ1-2 TRBV29-1 TGCAGCGTTGAAGACGAAGGGACAGTGAGCGGAGGCAACTATGGCTACACCTTC CSVEDEGTVSGGNYGYTF
- - TRBJ2-3 TRBV5-6 TGTGCCACAAACCGGATGGCAGATACGCAGTATTTT CATNRMADTQYF
- few TRBJ2-4 TRBV7-3 TGTGCCAGCAGCTTAACAAGGGATGACATTCAGTACTTC CASSLTRDDIQYF
- few TRBJ1-1 TRBV11-2 TGTGCCAGCAGCTTAGATCGTTTGACAGCTGAAGCTTTCTTT CASSLDRLTAEAFF
TRBD1 few TRBJ1-5 TRBV5-4 TGTGCCAGCAGCTTACCGGGACAGGGCCAGCCCCAGCATTTT CASSLPGQGQPQHF
- once TRBJ1-6 TRBV12-3/TRBV12-4 TGTGCCAGCAGTTTAGCGCAGACCGAGATTGTGAATTCACCCCTCCACTTT CASSLAQTEIVNSPLHF
TRBD2 - TRBJ2-1 TRBV6-2/TRBV6-3 TGTGCCAGCAGTTACGATCGGGGGGGCCTGGGTGAGCAGTTCTTC CASSYDRGGLGEQFF
- - TRBJ1-2 TRBV2 TGTGCCAGCAGTGAACTCCCCAGGGGAAATGCTTATGGCTACACCTTC CASSELPRGNAYGYTF
- - TRBJ1-6 TRBV5-1 TGCGCCAGCAGCCCCGCAGGGGATAATTCACCCCTCCACTTT CASSPAGDNSPLHF
- - TRBJ2-6 TRBV19 TGTGCCAGCGGGGTGGGGTCTGGGGCCAACGTCCTGACTTTC CASGVGSGANVLTF
TRBD2 - TRBJ2-1 TRBV20-1 TGCAGTGCCAAACTAGCGGGGGGAAGAAATGAGCAGTTCTTC CSAKLAGGRNEQFF
- - TRBJ1-6 TRBV7-8 TGTGCCAGCAGCTTAAGGCAGGCCCTAAGCTCCTATAATTCACCCCTCCACTTT CASSLRQALSSYNSPLHF
TRBD1 few TRBJ1-3 TRBV28 TGTGCCAGCAGCCCAAGGACAGGGTCATTCGGAACCATATATTTT CASSPRTGSFGTIYF
- few TRBJ2-2 TRBV11-2 TGTGCCAGCAGCTTGGACGACCAGCTTTTGATGCACACCGGGGAGCTGTTTTTT CASSLDDQLLMHTGELFF
- - TRBJ2-5 TRBV24-1 TGTGCCACCAGTCCAGGGGGGGCGGGAGAGACCCAGTACTTC CATSPGGAGETQYF
- once TRBJ1-1 TRBV6-1 TGTGCCAGCAGTGAAATGGGCAGCCCCGCTGAAGCTTTCTTT CASSEMGSPAEAFF
TRBD2 few TRBJ2-7 TRBV12-3/TRBV12-4 TGTGCCAGCAGTTTGGGAGGGGCGAAGTACGAGCAGTACTTC CASSLGGAKYEQYF
- - TRBJ1-6 TRBV3-1 TGTGCCAGCAGCTTCCGGGACGGTAATTCACCCCTCCACTTT CASSFRDGNSPLHF
- - TRBJ2-7 TRBV6-2/TRBV6-3 TGTGCCAGCAGTTACAAGACCCAACAGAGGGTTTCCTACGAGCAGTACTTC CASSYKTQQRVSYEQYF
- few TRBJ1-2 TRBV28 TGTGCCAGCAAAGGGACAATCTATGGCTACACCTTC CASKGTIYGYTF
- few TRBJ1-2 TRBV5-1 TGCGCCAGCAGCTTGAACCCACAGAGGGGCTACACCTTC CASSLNPQRGYTF
- - TRBJ2-2 TRBV19 TGTGCCAGTAGTACCCACTCACAGGGTTCCGGGGAGCTGTTTTTT CASSTHSQGSGELFF
- few TRBJ1-1 TRBV7-2 TGTGCCAGCAGCTTAGAACTGGTAAGGGGCGGCACTGAAGCTTTCTTT CASSLELVRGGTEAFF
- - TRBJ2-7 TRBV29-1 TGCAGCTACCGGGCCGAAGGGCTCGAGCAGTACTTC CSYRAEGLEQYF
TRBD2 - TRBJ2-5 TRBV7-2 TGTGCCAGCAGCATCGGGACCGGAGCGGGGGAAGAGACCCAGTACTTC CASSIGTGAGEETQYF
TRBD1 - TRBJ1-3 TRBV28 TGTGCCAGCAGCGACAGGGGGATGAACACCATATATTTT CASSDRGMNTIYF
- few TRBJ1-1 TRBV7-8 TGTGCCAGCAGCACCGACAGTTTCGGGGACACTGAAGCTTTCTTT CASSTDSFGDTEAFF
- - TRBJ1-6 TRBV20-1 TGCAGTGCTAGTGCAGGGAATTCACCCCTCCACTTT CSASAGNSPLHF